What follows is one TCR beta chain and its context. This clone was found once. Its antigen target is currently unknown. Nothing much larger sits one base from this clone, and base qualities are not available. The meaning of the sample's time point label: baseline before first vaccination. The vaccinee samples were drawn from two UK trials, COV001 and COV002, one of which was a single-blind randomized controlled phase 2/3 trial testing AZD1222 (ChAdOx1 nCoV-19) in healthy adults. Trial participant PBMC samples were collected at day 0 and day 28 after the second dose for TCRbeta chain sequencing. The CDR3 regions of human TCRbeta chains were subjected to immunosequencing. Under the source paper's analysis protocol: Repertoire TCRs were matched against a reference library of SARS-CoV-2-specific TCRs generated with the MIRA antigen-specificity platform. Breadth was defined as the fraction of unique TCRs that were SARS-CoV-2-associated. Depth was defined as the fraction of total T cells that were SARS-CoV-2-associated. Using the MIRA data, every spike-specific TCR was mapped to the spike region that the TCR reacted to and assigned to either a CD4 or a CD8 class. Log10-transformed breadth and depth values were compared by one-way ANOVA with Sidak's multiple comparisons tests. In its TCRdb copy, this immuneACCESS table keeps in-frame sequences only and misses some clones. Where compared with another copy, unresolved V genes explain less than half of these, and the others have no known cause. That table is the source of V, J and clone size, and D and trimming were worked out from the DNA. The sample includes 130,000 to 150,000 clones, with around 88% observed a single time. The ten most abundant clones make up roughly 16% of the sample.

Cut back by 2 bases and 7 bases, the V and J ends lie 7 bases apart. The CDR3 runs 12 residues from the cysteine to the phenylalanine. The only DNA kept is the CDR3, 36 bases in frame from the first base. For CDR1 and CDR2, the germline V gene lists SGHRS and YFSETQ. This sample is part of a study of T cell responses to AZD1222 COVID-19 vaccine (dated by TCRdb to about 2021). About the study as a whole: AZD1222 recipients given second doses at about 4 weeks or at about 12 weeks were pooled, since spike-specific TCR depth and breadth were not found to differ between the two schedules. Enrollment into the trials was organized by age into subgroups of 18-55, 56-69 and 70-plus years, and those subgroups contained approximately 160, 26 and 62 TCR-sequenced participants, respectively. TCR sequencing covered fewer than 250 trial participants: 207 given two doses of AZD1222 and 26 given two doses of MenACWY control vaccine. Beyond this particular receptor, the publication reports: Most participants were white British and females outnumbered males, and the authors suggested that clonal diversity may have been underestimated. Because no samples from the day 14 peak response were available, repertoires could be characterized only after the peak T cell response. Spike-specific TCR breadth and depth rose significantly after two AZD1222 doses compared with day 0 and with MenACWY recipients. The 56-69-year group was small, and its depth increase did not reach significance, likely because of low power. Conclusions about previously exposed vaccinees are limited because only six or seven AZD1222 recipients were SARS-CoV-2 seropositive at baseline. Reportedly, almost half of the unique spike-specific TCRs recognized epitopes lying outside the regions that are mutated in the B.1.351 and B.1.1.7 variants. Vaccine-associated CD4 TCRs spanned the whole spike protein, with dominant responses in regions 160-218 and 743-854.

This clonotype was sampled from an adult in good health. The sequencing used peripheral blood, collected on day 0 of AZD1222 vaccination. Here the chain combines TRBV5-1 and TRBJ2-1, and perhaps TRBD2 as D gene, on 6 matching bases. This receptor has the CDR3 CASSLLANEQFF. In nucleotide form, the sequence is TGCGCCAGCAGCTTACTAGCAAATGAGCAGTTCTTC.